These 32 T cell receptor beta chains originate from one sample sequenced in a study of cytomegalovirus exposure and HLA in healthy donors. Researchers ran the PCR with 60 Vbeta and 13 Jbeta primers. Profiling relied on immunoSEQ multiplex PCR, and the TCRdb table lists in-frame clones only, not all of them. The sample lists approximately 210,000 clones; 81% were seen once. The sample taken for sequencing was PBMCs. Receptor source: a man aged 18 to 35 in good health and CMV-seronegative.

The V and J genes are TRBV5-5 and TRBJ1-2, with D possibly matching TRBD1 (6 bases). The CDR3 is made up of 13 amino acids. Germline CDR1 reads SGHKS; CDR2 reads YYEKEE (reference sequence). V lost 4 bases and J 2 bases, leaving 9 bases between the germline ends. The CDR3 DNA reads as TGTGCCAGCAGCCCCGGACAGAACTATGGCTACACCTTC. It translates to CASSPGQNYGYTF.

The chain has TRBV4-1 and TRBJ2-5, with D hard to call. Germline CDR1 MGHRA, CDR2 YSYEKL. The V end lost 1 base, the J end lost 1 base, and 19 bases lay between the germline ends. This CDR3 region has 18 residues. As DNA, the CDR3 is TGCGCCAGCAGCCAAGTTTTCTTCGAGAAACGAACCCAAGAGACCCAGTACTTC. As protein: CASSQVFFEKRTQETQYF.

CDR3 DNA: TGTGCCACCCCGGACAGAGGAAACACCGGGGAGCTGTTTTTT. Translated, it gives CATPDRGNTGELFF. J is TRBJ2-2 and V is TRBV6-6; a weak D match, TRBD1 (6 bases). V was clipped by 10 bases and J by 2 bases, with 14 bases between them. This CDR3 has 14 amino acids. The germline gives CDR1 MNHNY, CDR2 SVGAGI (reference sequence).

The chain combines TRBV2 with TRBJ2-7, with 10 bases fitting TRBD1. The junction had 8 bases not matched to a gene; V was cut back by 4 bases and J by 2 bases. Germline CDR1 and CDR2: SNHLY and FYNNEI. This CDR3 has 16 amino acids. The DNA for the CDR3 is TGTGCCAGCAGTGTAAACCGGGACAGGGGAACCTACGAGCAGTACTTC. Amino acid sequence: CASSVNRDRGTYEQYF.

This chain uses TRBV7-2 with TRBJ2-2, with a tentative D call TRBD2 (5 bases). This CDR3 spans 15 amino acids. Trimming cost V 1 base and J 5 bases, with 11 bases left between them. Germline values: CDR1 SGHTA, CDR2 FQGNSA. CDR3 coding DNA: TGTGCCAGCAGCTTAGGGTCGGGGATAACCGGGGAGCTGTTTTTT. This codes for CASSLGSGITGELFF. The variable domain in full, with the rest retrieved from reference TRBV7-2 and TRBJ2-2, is GAGVSQSPSNKVTEKGKDVELRCDPISGHTALYWYRQSLGQGLEFLIYFQGNSAPDKSGLPSDRFSAERTGGSVSTLTIQRTQQEDSAVYLCASSLGSGITGELFFGEGSRLTVL.

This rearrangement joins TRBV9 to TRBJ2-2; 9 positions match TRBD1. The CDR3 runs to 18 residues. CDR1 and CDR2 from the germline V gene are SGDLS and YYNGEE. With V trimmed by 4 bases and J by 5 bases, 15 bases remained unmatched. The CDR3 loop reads CASSKGTGGIGWTGELFF. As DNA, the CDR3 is TGTGCCAGCAGCAAAGGTACAGGGGGCATAGGTTGGACCGGGGAGCTGTTTTTT.

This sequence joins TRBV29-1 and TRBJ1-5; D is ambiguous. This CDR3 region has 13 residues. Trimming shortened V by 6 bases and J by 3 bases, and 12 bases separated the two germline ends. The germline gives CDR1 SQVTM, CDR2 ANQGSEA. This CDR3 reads CSVEGNPNQPQHF. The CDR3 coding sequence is TGCAGCGTCGAGGGAAACCCCAATCAGCCCCAGCATTTT.

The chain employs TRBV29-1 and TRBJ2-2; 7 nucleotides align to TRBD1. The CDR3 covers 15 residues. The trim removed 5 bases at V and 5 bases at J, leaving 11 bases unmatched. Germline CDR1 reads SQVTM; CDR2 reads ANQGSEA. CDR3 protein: CSVSPRQGITGELFF. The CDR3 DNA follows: TGCAGCGTTTCCCCGAGACAGGGTATAACCGGGGAGCTGTTTTTT.

DNA of the CDR3: TGTGCCAGCAGTTTAGGGACTAGCGGGGGGCCGGCGGAGCAGTACTTC. Its protein product is CASSLGTSGGPAEQYF. The chain is built from TRBV27 and TRBJ2-5; 15 bases are shared with TRBD2. Germline V gives CDR1 MNHEY, CDR2 SMNVEV (reference sequence). J lost 11 bases, V lost 2 bases, and 9 bases had no gene match. This CDR3 has 16 residues.

CDR3 region: CASTPRVTYNEQFF. CDR3 bases: TGTGCCAGCACGCCCAGGGTAACCTACAATGAGCAGTTCTTC. This sequence joins TRBV6-6 and TRBJ2-1; tentative D call: TRBD1 (5 bases). The ends were cut back, 7 bases at V and 2 bases at J, with 12 bases in the middle. The CDR3 covers 14 residues. The germline V gene encodes CDR1 MNHNY and CDR2 SVGAGI (reference sequence).

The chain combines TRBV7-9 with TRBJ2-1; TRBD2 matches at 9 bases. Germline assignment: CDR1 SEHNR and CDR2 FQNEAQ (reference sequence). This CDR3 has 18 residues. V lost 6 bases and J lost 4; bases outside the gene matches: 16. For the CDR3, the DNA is TGTGCCAGCAGGATAGGGATTAGGCGGGGGGGCCGGTACAATGAGCAGTTCTTC. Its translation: CASRIGIRRGGRYNEQFF.

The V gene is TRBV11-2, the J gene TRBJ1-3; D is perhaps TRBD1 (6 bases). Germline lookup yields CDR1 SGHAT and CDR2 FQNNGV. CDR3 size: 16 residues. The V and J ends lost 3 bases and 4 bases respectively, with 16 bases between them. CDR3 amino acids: CASSLPGQLSGNTIYF. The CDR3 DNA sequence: TGTGCCAGCAGCTTGCCGGGACAATTGTCGGGAAACACCATATATTTT.

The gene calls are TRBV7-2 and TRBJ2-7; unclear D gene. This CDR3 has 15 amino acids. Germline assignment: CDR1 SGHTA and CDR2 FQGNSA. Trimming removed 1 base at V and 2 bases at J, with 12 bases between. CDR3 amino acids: CASSLESAVTYEQYF. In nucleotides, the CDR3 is TGTGCCAGCAGCTTAGAATCCGCGGTGACCTACGAGCAGTACTTC.

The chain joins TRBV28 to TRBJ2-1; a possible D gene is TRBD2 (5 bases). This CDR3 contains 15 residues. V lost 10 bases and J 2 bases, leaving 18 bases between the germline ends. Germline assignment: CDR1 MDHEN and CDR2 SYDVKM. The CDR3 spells CAIVEHAGTYNEQFF. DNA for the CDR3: TGTGCCATCGTCGAGCACGCCGGGACCTACAATGAGCAGTTCTTC.

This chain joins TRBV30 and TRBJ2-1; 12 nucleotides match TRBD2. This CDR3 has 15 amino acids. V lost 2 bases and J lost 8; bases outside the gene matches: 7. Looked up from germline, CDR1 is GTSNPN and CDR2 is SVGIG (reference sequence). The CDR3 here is CAWSLRLAGAHEQFF. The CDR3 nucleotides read TGTGCCTGGAGTTTGAGACTAGCGGGAGCCCATGAGCAGTTCTTC.

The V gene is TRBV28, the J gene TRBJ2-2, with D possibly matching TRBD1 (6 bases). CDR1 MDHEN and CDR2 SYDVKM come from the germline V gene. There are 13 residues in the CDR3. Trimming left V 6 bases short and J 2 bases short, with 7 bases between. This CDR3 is CASRTGNTGELFF. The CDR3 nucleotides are TGTGCCAGCAGGACAGGCAACACCGGGGAGCTGTTTTTT. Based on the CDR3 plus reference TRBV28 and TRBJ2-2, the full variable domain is DVKVTQSSRYLVKRTGEKVFLECVQDMDHENMFWYRQDPGLGLRLIYFSYDVKMKEKGDIPEGYSVSREKKERFSLILESASTNQTSMYLCASRTGNTGELFFGEGSRLTVL.

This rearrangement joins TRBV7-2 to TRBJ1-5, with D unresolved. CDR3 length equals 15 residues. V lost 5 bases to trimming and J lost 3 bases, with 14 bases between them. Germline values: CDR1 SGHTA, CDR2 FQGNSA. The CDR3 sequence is CASSQMGGVNQPQHF. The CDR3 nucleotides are TGTGCCAGCAGCCAAATGGGAGGCGTCAATCAGCCCCAGCATTTT.

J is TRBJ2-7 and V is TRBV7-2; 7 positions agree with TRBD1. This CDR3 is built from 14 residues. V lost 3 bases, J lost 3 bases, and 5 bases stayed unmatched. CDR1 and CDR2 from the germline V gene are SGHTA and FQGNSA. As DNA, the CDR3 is TGTGCCAGCAGCTTCACAGGGGACGTCTACGAGCAGTACTTC. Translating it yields CASSFTGDVYEQYF.

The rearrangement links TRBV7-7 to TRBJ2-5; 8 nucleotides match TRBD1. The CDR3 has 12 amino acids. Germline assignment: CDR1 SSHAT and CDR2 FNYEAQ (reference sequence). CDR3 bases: TGTGCTAGCGGACAGGGTCAAGAGACCCAGTACTTC. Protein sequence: CASGQGQETQYF.

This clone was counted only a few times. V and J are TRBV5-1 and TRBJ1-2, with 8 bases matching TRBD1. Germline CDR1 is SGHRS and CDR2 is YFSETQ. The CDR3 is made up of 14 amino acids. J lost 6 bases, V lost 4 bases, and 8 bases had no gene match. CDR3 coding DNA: TGCGCCAGCAGCATGGACAGGGCCTGGGATGGCTACACCTTC. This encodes CASSMDRAWDGYTF.

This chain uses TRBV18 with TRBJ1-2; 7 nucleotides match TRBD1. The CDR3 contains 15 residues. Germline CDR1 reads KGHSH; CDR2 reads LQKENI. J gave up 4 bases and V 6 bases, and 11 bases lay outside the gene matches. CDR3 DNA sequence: TGTGCCAGCTCTCCCAGGACAGGAGAGGGCTATGGCTACACCTTC. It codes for CASSPRTGEGYGYTF.

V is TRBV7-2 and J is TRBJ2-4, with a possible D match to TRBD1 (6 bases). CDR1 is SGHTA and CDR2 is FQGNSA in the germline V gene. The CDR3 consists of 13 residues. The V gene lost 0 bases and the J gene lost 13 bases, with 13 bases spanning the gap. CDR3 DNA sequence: TGTGCCAGCAGCTTAGCGAAGGGGGTTGCGCAGTACTTC. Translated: CASSLAKGVAQYF.

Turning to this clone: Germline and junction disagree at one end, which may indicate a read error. CDR3 sequence (DNA): TGTGCTAGCAGCTTAAACAGGAACACTGAAGCTTTCTTT. Amino acid sequence: CASSLNRNTEAFF. The chain uses TRBV7-7 and TRBJ1-1; D is uncertain. This CDR3 spans 13 amino acids. In germline, CDR1 is SSHAT, CDR2 FNYEAQ (reference sequence). The entire variable domain, with the rest obtained from reference TRBV7-7 and TRBJ1-1, is as follows: GAGVSQSPRYKVTKRGQDVTLRCDPISSHATLYWYQQALGQGPEFLTYFNYEAQPDKSGLPSDRFSAERPEGSISTLTIQRTEQRDSAMYRCASSLNRNTEAFFGQGTRLTVV.

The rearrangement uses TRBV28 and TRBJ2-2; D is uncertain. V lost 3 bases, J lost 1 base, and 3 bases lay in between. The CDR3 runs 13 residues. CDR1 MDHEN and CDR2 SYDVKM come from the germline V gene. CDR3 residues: CASSFRNTGELFF. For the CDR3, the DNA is TGTGCCAGCAGTTTCCGGAACACCGGGGAGCTGTTTTTT. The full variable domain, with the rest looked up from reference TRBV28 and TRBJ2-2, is DVKVTQSSRYLVKRTGEKVFLECVQDMDHENMFWYRQDPGLGLRLIYFSYDVKMKEKGDIPEGYSVSREKKERFSLILESASTNQTSMYLCASSFRNTGELFFGEGSRLTVL.

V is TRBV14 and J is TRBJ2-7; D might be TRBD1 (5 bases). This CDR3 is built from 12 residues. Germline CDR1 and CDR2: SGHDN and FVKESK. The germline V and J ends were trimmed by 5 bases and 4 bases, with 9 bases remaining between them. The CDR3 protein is CASSIDRYEQYF. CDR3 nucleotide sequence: TGTGCCAGCAGCATTGACAGATACGAGCAGTACTTC.

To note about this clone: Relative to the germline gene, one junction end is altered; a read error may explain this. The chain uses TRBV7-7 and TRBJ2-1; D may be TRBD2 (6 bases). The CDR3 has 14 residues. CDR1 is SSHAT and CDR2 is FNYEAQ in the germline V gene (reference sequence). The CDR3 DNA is TGTGCTAGCAGCCGCGACGGGAGCTACAATGAGCAGTTCTTC. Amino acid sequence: CASSRDGSYNEQFF.

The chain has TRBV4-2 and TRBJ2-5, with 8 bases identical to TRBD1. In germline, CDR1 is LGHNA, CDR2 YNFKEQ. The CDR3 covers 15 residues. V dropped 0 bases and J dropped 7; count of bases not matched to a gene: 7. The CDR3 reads CASSQDGSQGATQYF. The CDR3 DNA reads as TGTGCCAGCAGCCAAGACGGTTCCCAGGGGGCGACCCAGTACTTC.

As DNA, the CDR3 is TGCGCCAGCAGTCGGGGTGGGGGCCCGGCCGGGGAGCTGTTTTTT. This encodes CASSRGGGPAGELFF. The V and J genes are TRBV10-2 and TRBJ2-2; D might be TRBD1 (6 bases). The CDR3 is made up of 15 amino acids. V was pared by 5 bases and J by 6 bases, with 16 bases between. CDR1 and CDR2 from the germline V gene are WSHSY and SAAADI.

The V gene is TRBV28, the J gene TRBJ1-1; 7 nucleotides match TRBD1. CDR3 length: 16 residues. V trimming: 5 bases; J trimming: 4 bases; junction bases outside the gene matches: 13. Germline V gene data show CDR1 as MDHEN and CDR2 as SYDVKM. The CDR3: CASSGGVAGGFTEAFF. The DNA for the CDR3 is TGTGCCAGCAGTGGGGGTGTGGCAGGGGGGTTCACTGAAGCTTTCTTT. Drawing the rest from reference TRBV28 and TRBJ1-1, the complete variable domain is DVKVTQSSRYLVKRTGEKVFLECVQDMDHENMFWYRQDPGLGLRLIYFSYDVKMKEKGDIPEGYSVSREKKERFSLILESASTNQTSMYLCASSGGVAGGFTEAFFGQGTRLTVV.

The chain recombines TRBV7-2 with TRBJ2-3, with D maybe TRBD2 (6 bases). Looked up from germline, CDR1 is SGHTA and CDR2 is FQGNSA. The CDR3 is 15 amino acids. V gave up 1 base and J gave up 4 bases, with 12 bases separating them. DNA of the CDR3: TGTGCCAGCAGCTTAGGCCTCGGAGGGGCAGATACGCAGTATTTT. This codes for CASSLGLGGADTQYF. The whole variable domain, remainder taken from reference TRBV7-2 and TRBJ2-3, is GAGVSQSPSNKVTEKGKDVELRCDPISGHTALYWYRQSLGQGLEFLIYFQGNSAPDKSGLPSDRFSAERTGGSVSTLTIQRTQQEDSAVYLCASSLGLGGADTQYFGPGTRLTVL.

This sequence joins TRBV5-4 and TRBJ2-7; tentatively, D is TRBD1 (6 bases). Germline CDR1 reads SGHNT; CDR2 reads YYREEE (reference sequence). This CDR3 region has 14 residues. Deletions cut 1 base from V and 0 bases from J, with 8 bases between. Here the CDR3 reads CASSLKGGSYEQYF. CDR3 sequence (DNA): TGTGCCAGCAGCTTGAAAGGGGGCTCCTACGAGCAGTACTTC.

The CDR3 coding sequence is TGTGCCAGCAGAGGGGGCGGGACAGGGCAGGAGACCCAGTACTTC. It encodes CASRGGGTGQETQYF. V gene TRBV7-2 combines with J gene TRBJ2-5; TRBD1 aligns across 9 bases. The trim removed 6 bases at V and 5 bases at J, leaving 10 bases unmatched. CDR1 is SGHTA, CDR2 FQGNSA, per germline. The CDR3 spans 15 residues. The full variable domain, completed using reference TRBV7-2 and TRBJ2-5, is GAGVSQSPSNKVTEKGKDVELRCDPISGHTALYWYRQSLGQGLEFLIYFQGNSAPDKSGLPSDRFSAERTGGSVSTLTIQRTQQEDSAVYLCASRGGGTGQETQYFGPGTRLLVL.